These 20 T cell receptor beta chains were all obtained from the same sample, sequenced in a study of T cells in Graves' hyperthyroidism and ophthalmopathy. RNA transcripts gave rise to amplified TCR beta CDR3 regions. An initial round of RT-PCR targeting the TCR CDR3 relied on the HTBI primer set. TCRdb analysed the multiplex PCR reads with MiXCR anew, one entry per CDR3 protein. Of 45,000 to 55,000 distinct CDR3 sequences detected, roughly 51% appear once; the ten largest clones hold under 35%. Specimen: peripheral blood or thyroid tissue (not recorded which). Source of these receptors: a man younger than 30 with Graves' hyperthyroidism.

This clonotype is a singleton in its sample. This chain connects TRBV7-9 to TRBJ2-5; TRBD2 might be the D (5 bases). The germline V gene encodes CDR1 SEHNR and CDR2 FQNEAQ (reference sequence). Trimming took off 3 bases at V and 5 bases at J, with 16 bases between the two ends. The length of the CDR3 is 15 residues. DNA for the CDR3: TGTGCCAGCAGCTTTTGGGCCGCAGCGGAGGAGACCCAGTACTTC. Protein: CASSFWAAAEETQYF.

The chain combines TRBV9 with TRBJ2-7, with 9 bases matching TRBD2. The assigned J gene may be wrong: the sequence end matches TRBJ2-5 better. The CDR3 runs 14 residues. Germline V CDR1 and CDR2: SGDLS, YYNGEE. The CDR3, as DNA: TGTGCCAGCGGCCACGATAGCGGGAGTGAGACCCAGTACTTC. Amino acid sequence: CASGHDSGSETQYF.

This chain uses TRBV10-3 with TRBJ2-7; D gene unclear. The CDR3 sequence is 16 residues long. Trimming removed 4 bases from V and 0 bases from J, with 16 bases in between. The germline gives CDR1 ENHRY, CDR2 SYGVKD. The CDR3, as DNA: TGTGCCATCAGTGCTGAGGACGGCCAAAGCTCCTACGAGCAGTACGTC. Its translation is CAISAEDGQSSYEQYV.

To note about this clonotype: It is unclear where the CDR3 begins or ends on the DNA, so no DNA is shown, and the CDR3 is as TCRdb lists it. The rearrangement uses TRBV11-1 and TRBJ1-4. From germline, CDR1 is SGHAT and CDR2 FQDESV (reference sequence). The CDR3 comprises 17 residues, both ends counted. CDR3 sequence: CASSFYICSAEREKLFF.

The CDR3, as DNA: TGTGCCAGCAGCTTATTCCAGGCGGGAAACACCATATATTTT. Amino acids: CASSLFQAGNTIYF. The chain couples TRBV7-9 to TRBJ1-3; D gene uncertain. The germline CDR1 and CDR2 sequences are SEHNR and FQNEAQ (reference sequence). Trimming cost V 2 bases and J 4 bases, with 9 bases left between them. The CDR3 extends over 14 amino acids.

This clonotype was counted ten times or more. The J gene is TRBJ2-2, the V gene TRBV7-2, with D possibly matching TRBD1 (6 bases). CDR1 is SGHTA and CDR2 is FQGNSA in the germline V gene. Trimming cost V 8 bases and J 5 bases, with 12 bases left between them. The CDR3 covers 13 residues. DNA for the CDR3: TGTGCCAGCCTTGGGCAGGGGACCGGGGAGCTGTTTTTT. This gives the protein CASLGQGTGELFF.

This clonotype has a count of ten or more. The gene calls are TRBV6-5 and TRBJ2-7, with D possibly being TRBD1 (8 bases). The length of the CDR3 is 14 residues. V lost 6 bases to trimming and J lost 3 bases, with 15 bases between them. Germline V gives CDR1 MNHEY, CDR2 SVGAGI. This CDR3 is CASRDTGGGYEQYF. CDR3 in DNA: TGTGCCAGCAGGGATACAGGGGGGGGCTACGAGCAGTACTTC.

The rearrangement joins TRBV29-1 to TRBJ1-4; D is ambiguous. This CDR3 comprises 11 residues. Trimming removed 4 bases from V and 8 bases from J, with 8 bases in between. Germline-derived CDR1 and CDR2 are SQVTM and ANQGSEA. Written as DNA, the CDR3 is TGCAGCGTTGTGGACTTCGAAAAACTGTTTTTT. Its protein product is CSVVDFEKLFF.

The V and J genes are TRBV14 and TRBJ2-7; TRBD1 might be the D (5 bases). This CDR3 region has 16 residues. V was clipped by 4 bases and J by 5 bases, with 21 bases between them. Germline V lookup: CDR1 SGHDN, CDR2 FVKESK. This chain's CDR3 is CASSPYIDSPGHEQYF. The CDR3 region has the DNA TGTGCCAGCAGCCCCTATATTGACAGCCCAGGGCACGAGCAGTACTTC.

The CDR3 protein is CASSLVGQDYEQYF. The CDR3 nucleotides read TGTGCCAGCAGCTTAGTCGGCCAGGACTACGAGCAGTACTTC. This sequence joins TRBV7-9 and TRBJ2-7; D is unresolved. The CDR3 is 14 residues long. The ends were cut back, 1 base at V and 3 bases at J, with 10 bases in the middle. Germline V lookup: CDR1 SEHNR, CDR2 FQNEAQ (reference sequence).

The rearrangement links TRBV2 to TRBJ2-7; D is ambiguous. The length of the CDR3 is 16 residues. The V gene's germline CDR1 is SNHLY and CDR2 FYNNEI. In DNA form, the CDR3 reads TGTGTCAGAGCAGGCTTCTCTGCCGCCCTTGTATACGAGCAGTACTTC. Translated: CVRAGFSAALVYEQYF.

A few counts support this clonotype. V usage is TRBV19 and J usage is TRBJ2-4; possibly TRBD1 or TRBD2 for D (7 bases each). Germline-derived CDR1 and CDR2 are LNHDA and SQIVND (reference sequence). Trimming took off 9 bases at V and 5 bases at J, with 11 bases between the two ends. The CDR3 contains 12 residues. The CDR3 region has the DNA TGTGCCAGCAGGGGGGGGGAAAACATTCAGTACTTC. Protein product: CASRGGENIQYF.

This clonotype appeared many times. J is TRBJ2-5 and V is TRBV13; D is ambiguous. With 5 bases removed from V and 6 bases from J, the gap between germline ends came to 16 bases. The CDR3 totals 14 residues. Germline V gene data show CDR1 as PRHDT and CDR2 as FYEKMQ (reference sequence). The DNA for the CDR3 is TGTGCCAGCAGCCTACTGGTATTCGGAAAGACCCAGTACTTC. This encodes CASSLLVFGKTQYF. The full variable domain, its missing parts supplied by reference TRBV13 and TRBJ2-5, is AAGVIQSPRHLIKEKRETATLKCYPIPRHDTVYWYQQGPGQDPQFLISFYEKMQSDKGSIPDRFSAQQFSDYHSELNMSSLELGDSALYFCASSLLVFGKTQYFGPGTRLLVL.

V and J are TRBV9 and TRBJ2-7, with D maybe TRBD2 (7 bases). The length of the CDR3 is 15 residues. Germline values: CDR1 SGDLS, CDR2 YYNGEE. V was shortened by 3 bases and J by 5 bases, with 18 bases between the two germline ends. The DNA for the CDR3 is TGTGCCAGCAGCGCTAGCGGCAGGGGTAGAAACGAGCAGTACTTC. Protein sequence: CASSASGRGRNEQYF.

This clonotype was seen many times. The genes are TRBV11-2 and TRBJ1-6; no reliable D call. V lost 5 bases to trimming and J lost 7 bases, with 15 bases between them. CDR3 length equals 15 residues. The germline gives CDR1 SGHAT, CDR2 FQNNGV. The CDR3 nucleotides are TGTGCCAGCAGCCCATACCGGGTCTTCAATTCACCCCTCCACTTT. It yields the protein CASSPYRVFNSPLHF.

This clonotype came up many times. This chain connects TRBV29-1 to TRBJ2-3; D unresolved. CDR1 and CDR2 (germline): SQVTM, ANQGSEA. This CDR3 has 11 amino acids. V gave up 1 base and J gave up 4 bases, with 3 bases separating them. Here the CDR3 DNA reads TGCAGCGTTGAAGTAGCAGATACGCAGTATTTT. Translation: CSVEVADTQYF.

CDR3 sequence: CASSGNSVLTF. CDR3 sequence (DNA): TGTGCCAGCAGCGGGAACAGCGTCCTGACTTTC. The chain has TRBV5-6 and TRBJ2-6; D is unresolved. The CDR3 runs to 11 residues. The germline V gene encodes CDR1 SGHDT and CDR2 YYEEEE. V lost 4 bases and J 12 bases, leaving 8 bases between the germline ends.

For the CDR3, the DNA is TGTGCCAGCAGTGCCACTAGGAGACAGGTTCACCAAGAGACCCAGTACTTC. It encodes CASSATRRQVHQETQYF. J is TRBJ2-5 and V is TRBV2; maybe TRBD1 (6 bases). The length of the CDR3 is 17 residues. In germline, CDR1 is SNHLY, CDR2 FYNNEI. With 4 bases removed from V and 0 bases from J, the gap between germline ends came to 18 bases.

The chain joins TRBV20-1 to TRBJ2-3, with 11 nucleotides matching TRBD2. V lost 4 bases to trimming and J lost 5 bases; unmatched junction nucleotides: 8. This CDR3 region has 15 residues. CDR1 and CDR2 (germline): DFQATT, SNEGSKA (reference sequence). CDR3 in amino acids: CSAIETSGMGDTQYF. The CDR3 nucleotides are TGCAGTGCTATTGAGACTAGCGGGATGGGAGATACGCAGTATTTT.

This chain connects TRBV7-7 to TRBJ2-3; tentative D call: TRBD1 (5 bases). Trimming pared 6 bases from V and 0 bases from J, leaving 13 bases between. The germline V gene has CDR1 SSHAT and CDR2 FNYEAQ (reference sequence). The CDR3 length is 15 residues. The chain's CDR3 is CASSFGRTSTDTQYF. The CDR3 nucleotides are TGTGCCAGCAGTTTCGGCAGGACAAGCACAGATACGCAGTATTTT.